The entry below describes one T cell receptor beta chain. The sample originates from a study of blood T cell repertoires in COVID-19. Looking at the study overall: Samples taken during acute and convalescent COVID-19 were collected in the United States, Italy and Spain.

CDR3 length: 14 residues. CDR1 and CDR2 (germline): MNHEY, SMNVEV (reference sequence). V shed 1 base and J shed 7 bases, with 13 bases lying between them. Produced via immunoSEQ multiplex PCR; TCRdb's table is partial and in-frame only. This sample has over 200,000 clones; 75% to 90% occur once, and the top ten carry approximately 5.3%. The chain uses TRBV27 and TRBJ2-5, with D uncertain. The sequencing input was peripheral blood. The receptor was derived from a human donor in a cohort sampled during active COVID-19. The CDR3 here is CASSLLTSHGTQYF. For the CDR3, the DNA is TGTGCCAGCAGTTTATTGACTTCTCACGGGACCCAGTACTTC.